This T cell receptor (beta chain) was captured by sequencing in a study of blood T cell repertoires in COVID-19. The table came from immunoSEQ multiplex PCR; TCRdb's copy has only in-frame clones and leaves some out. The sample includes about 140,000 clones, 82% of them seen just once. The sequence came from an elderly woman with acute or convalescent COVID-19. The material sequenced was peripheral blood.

CDR3 amino acids: CASSLGGLAWGYTF. Written as DNA, the CDR3 is TGTGCCAGCAGCTTAGGTGGACTTGCTTGGGGCTACACCTTC. V gene TRBV7-9 combines with J gene TRBJ1-2; D uncertain. Trimming pared 1 base from V and 8 bases from J, leaving 14 bases between. This CDR3 contains 14 residues. The germline gives CDR1 SEHNR, CDR2 FQNEAQ (reference sequence).